The rows below give T cell receptor beta chains drawn from one sample of a study of blood T cell repertoires in COVID-19. The method was immunoSEQ multiplex PCR; TCRdb's version includes in-frame clones alone and lacks a portion of them. This table holds approximately 170,000 clones, roughly 80% found once. Specimen: peripheral blood. These receptors were collected from a human donor with acute or convalescent COVID-19. The donor label of this sample is uncertain. CDR3s include the opening cysteine and the closing phenylalanine or tryptophan. A D gene is named only where the DNA matches it firmly. Clone size is shown for a subset of rows, as once, few, many or a class of expanded clone.

J | size | V | D | DNA | CDR3
TRBJ2-1 | - | TRBV5-1 | TRBD1 | TGCGCCAGCAGATCCGGACAGGGGGACAATGAGCAGTTCTTC | CASRSGQGDNEQFF
TRBJ1-1 | - | TRBV14 | - | TGTGCCAGCAGCCAAGATCTGTACACTGAAGCTTTCTTT | CASSQDLYTEAFF
TRBJ2-7 | - | TRBV5-1 | - | TGCGCCAGCAGCTTGGCCGTTACGGTCCCCTACGAGCAGTACTTC | CASSLAVTVPYEQYF
TRBJ2-1 | - | TRBV11-3 | TRBD2 | TGTGCCAGCAGCTTATTTAGCGGGACGTACAATGAGCAGTTCTTC | CASSLFSGTYNEQFF
TRBJ1-2 | few | TRBV19 | TRBD1 | TGTGCCAGTAGGGGACAGGGGGTAGGTGGCTACACCTTC | CASRGQGVGGYTF
TRBJ2-7 | - | TRBV28 | TRBD2 | TGTGCCAGCACCGCCCCTCTAGCGGGAAAAGCCTACGAGCAGTACTTC | CASTAPLAGKAYEQYF
TRBJ2-3 | - | TRBV7-3 | TRBD2 | TGTGCCAGCAGCGCGGGAGACACAGATACGCAGTATTTT | CASSAGDTDTQYF
TRBJ2-4 | - | TRBV4-2 | TRBD2 | TGTGCCAGCAGCCAAGGTGTAACGGGAGGTCGAAACATTCAGTACTTC | CASSQGVTGGRNIQYF
TRBJ1-1 | - | TRBV9 | TRBD1 | TGTGCCAGCAGCCTCCGGGACAGGGTGGGGAACACTGAAGCTTTCTTT | CASSLRDRVGNTEAFF
TRBJ2-1 | - | TRBV21-1 | - | TGTGCCAGCAGCAAAGGTTGGGGGACTAGCGGCCCTAGCTCCTACAATGAGCAGTTCTTC | CASSKGWGTSGPSSYNEQFF
TRBJ2-3 | few | TRBV4-1 | - | TGCGCCAGCAGCCAAGAGGACCAGGGCGTAGATACGCAGTATTTT | CASSQEDQGVDTQYF
TRBJ2-5 | - | TRBV15 | - | TGTGCCACCAGCAGAGGTGCGGGATGGGGTCAAGAGACCCAGTACTTC | CATSRGAGWGQETQYF
TRBJ2-5 | - | TRBV5-5 | TRBD1 | TGTGCCAGCAGCTTGCTACGACAGGGCGGGGAGACCCAGTACTTC | CASSLLRQGGETQYF
TRBJ1-5 | once | TRBV19 | TRBD1 | TGTGCCAGTAGCATTGGGACAGGGACCAGCAATCAGCCCCAGCATTTT | CASSIGTGTSNQPQHF
TRBJ1-3 | - | TRBV19 | - | TGTGCCAGTAGTATAGATCTATCCAGGGTAGGAAACACCATATATTTT | CASSIDLSRVGNTIYF
TRBJ2-7 | - | TRBV7-2 | - | TGTGCCAGCAGCTTAGGGCCTCCCTCATACGAGCAGTACTTC | CASSLGPPSYEQYF
TRBJ2-1 | once | TRBV19 | TRBD2 | TGTGCCAGTAGTATAGGACTAGCGGAGAACAATGAGCAGTTCTTC | CASSIGLAENNEQFF
TRBJ2-1 | - | TRBV5-1 | TRBD2 | TGCGCCAGCAGCTTGATGGGAGGGGCAGGCGGATCCTACAATGAGCAGTTCTTC | CASSLMGGAGGSYNEQFF
TRBJ2-5 | - | TRBV4-2 | TRBD2 | TGTGCCAGCAGCCAGGGGGGACTAGGGGAAGAGACCCAGTACTTC | CASSQGGLGEETQYF
TRBJ2-5 | - | TRBV5-4 | TRBD1 | TGTGCCAGCAGCCTGTACAGGGCAGGGGGTAAGGAGACCCAGTACTTC | CASSLYRAGGKETQYF
TRBJ2-6 | - | TRBV27 | TRBD1 | TGTGCCAGCATTCCCGGACAGGGGCCCCAGTCCACTTTC | CASIPGQGPQSTF
TRBJ1-5 | - | TRBV9 | - | TGTGCCAGCAGCGTAGGGTCAGGTTACCAACAGCCCCAGCATTTT | CASSVGSGYQQPQHF
TRBJ1-1 | - | TRBV10-3 | - | TGTGCCATCAGTGGGTTCGGGGGGAACACTGAAGCTTTCTTT | CAISGFGGNTEAFF
TRBJ2-3 | - | TRBV19 | - | TGTGCCAGTAGATCGACAGCTAGCACAGATACGCAGTATTTT | CASRSTASTDTQYF
TRBJ2-7 | - | TRBV28 | - | TGTGCCAGCAGGGTGATCGGCAGGGGAGTTTACGAGCAGTACTTC | CASRVIGRGVYEQYF
TRBJ2-1 | - | TRBV10-2 | TRBD2 | TGCGCCAGTCGGGGGTCCCTAGCGGGAGTCAATGAGCAGTTCTTC | CASRGSLAGVNEQFF
TRBJ2-5 | - | TRBV9 | TRBD2 | TGTGCCAGCAGCGTAGAGGGGACTAGAGGGATGGAGACCCAGTACTTC | CASSVEGTRGMETQYF
TRBJ1-1 | - | TRBV19 | - | TGTGCCAGTAATCGGGGACAGAACACTGAAGCTTTCTTT | CASNRGQNTEAFF
TRBJ2-7 | - | TRBV7-2 | TRBD1 | TGTGCCAGCAGCTTAGGACAGGGGAGATACGAGCAGTACTTC | CASSLGQGRYEQYF
TRBJ2-6 | - | TRBV11-2 | TRBD2 | TGTGCCAGCCTAGAAGGCGGGGGGTCTGGGGCCAACGTCCTGACTTTC | CASLEGGGSGANVLTF
TRBJ2-5 | - | TRBV5-1 | TRBD2 | TGCGCCAGCAGCTTGGTACTAGCGGGAGGGCCGGGGGAGACCCAGTACTTC | CASSLVLAGGPGETQYF
TRBJ2-7 | - | TRBV6-5 | TRBD1 | TGTGCCTGTCGGGACAGGGGAACCTACGAGCAGTACTTC | CACRDRGTYEQYF
TRBJ1-1 | - | TRBV2 | - | TGTGCCAGCAGTGATTTATGGGGGCTTATGAACACTGAAGCTTTCTTT | CASSDLWGLMNTEAFF
TRBJ2-2 | - | TRBV28 | TRBD2 | TGTGCCAGCAGTTTAACACTAGCGGCCACCGGGGAGCTGTTTTTT | CASSLTLAATGELFF
TRBJ1-1 | - | TRBV3-1/TRBV3-2 | TRBD1 | TGTGCCAGCAGCCAGCGGACAGGGGGCGCGGACACTGAAGCTTTCTTT | CASSQRTGGADTEAFF
TRBJ1-1 | few | TRBV27 | - | TGTGCCAGCAGTTTGGGGGCCCAACTTGAAGCTTTCTTT | CASSLGAQLEAFF
TRBJ1-5 | once | TRBV3-1/TRBV3-2 | - | TGTGCCAGCAGCCAAGGCCAGGGGTGGCAGCCCCAGCATTTT | CASSQGQGWQPQHF
TRBJ1-1 | - | TRBV18 | - | TGTGCCAGCTCACCTACAGGCAACACTGAAGCTTTCTTT | CASSPTGNTEAFF
TRBJ1-4 | - | TRBV3-1/TRBV3-2 | - | TGTGCCAGCAGCCAAGTAGTACAGACGGGGGAAAAACTGTTTTTT | CASSQVVQTGEKLFF
TRBJ2-2 | - | TRBV12-3/TRBV12-4 | - | TGTGCCAGCAAAGGGGCCGGGGAGCTGTTTTTT | CASKGAGELFF